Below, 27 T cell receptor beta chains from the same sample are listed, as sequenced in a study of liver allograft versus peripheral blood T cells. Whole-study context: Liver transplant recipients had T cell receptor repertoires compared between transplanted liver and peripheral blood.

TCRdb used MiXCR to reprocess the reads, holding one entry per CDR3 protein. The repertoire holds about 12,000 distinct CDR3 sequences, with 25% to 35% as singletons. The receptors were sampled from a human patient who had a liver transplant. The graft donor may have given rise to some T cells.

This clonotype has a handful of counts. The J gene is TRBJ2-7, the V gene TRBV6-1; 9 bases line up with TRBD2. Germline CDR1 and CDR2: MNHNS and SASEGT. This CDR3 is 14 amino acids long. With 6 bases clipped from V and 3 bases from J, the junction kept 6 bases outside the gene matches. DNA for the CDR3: TGTGCCAGCAGAATTGGGACTAGCATCTACGAGCAGTACTTC. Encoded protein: CASRIGTSIYEQYF.

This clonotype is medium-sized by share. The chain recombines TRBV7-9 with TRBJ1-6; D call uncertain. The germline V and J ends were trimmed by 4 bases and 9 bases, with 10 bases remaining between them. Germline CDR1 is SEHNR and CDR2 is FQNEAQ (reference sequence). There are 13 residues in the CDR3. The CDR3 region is CASSSLEGSPLHF. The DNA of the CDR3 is TGTGCCAGCAGCTCTCTAGAGGGTTCACCCCTCCACTTT. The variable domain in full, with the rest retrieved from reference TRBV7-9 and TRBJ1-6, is DTGVSQNPRHKITKRGQNVTFRCDPISEHNRLYWYRQTLGQGPEFLTYFQNEAQLEKSRLLSDRFSAERPKGSFSTLEIQRTEQGDSAMYLCASSSLEGSPLHFGNGTRLTVT.

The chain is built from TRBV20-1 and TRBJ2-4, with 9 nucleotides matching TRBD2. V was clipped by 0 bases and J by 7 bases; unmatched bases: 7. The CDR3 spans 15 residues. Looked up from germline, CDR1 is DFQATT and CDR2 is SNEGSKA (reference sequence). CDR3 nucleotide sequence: TGCAGTGCTAGAGATCTTGCGGGAGGGCCCAACATTCAGTACTTC. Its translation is CSARDLAGGPNIQYF.

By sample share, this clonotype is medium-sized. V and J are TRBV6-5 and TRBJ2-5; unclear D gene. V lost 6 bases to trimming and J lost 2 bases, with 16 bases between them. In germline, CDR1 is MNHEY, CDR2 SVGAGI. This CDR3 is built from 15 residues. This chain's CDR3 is CASRTRTKIQETQYF. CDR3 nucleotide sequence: TGTGCCAGCAGGACCCGGACCAAGATTCAAGAGACCCAGTACTTC.

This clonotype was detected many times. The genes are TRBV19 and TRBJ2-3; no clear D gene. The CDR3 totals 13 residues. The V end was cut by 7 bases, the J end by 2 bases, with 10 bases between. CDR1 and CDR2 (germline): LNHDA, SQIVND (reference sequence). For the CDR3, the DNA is TGTGCCAGTACGGGTAGGTCCACAGATACGCAGTATTTT. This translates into CASTGRSTDTQYF. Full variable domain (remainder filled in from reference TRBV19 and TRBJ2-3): DGGITQSPKYLFRKEGQNVTLSCEQNLNHDAMYWYRQDPGQGLRLIYYSQIVNDFQKGDIAEGYSVSREKKESFPLTVTSAQKNPTAFYLCASTGRSTDTQYFGPGTRLTVL.

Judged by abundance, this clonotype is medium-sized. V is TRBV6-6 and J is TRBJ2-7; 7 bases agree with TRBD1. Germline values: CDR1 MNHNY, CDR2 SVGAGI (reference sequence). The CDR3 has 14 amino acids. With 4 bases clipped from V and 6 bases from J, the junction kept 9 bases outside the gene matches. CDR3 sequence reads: CASSLRTGTGEQYF. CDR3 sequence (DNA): TGTGCCAGCAGTTTACGGACAGGCACGGGCGAGCAGTACTTC.

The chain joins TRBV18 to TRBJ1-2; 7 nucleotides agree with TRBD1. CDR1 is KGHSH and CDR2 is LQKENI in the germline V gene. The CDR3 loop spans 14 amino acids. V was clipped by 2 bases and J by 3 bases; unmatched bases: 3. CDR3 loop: CASSPGQGDYGYTF. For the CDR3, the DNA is TGTGCCAGCTCACCAGGGCAGGGGGACTATGGCTACACCTTC.

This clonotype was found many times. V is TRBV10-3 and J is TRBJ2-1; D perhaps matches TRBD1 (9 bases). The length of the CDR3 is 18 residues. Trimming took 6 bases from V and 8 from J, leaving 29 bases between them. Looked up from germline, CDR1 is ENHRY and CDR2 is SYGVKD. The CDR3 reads CAIRGTGPLGGRFYEQFF. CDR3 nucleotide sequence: TGTGCCATCAGAGGGACAGGGCCCCTAGGCGGGAGGTTCTATGAGCAGTTCTTC.

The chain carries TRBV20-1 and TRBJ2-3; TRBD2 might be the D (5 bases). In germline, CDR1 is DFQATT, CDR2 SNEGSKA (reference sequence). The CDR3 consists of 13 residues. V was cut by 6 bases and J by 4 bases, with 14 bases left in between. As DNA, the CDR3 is TGCAGTGCCCAAAAGAGGGCTGCAGATACGCAGTATTTT. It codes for CSAQKRAADTQYF.

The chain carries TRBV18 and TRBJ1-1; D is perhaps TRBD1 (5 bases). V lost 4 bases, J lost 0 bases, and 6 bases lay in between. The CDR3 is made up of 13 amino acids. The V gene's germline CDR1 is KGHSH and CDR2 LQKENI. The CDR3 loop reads CASSRGMNTEAFF. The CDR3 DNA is TGTGCCAGCTCACGGGGGATGAACACTGAAGCTTTCTTT.

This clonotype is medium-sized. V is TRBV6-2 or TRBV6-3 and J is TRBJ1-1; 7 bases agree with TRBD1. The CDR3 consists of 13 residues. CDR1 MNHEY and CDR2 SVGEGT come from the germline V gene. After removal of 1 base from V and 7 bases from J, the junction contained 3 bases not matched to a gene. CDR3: CASSYLRQGEAFF. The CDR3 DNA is TGTGCCAGCAGTTACTTACGACAGGGTGAAGCTTTCTTT.

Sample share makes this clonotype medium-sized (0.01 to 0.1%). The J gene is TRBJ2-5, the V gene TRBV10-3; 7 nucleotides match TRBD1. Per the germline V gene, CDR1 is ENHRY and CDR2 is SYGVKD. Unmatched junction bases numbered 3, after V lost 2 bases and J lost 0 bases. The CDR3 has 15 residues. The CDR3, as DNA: TGTGCCATCAGTGAGGGGACAGATAACCAAGAGACCCAGTACTTC. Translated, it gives CAISEGTDNQETQYF.

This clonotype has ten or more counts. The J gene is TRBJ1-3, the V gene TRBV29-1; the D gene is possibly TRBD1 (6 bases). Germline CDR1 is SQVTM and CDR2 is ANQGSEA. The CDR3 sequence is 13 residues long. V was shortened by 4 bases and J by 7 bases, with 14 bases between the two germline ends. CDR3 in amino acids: CSVGDTGRNTIYF. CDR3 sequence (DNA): TGCAGCGTTGGGGACACCGGCCGGAACACCATATATTTT.

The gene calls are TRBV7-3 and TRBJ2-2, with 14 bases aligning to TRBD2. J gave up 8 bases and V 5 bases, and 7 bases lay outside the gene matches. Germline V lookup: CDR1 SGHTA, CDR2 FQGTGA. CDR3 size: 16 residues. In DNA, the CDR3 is TGTGCCAGCAGCCCAGGACTAGCGGGGGGCCTAGGGGAGCTGTTTTTT. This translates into CASSPGLAGGLGELFF.

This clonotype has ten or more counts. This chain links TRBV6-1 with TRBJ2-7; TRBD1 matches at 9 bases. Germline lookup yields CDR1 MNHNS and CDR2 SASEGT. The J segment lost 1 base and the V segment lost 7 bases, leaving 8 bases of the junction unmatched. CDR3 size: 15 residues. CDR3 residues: CASTAKTGGSYEQYF. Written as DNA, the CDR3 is TGTGCCAGCACCGCCAAGACAGGGGGGTCCTACGAGCAGTACTTC.

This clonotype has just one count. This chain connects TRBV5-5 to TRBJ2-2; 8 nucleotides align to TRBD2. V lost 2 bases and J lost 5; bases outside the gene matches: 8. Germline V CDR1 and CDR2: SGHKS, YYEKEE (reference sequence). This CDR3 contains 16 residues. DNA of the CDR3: TGTGCCAGCAGCTTCCGGCGGGAGGCAGGAACCGGGGAGCTGTTTTTT. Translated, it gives CASSFRREAGTGELFF. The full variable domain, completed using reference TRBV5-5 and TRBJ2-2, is DAGVTQSPTHLIKTRGQQVTLRCSPISGHKSVSWYQQVLGQGPQFIFQYYEKEERGRGNFPDRFSARQFPNYSSELNVNALLLGDSALYLCASSFRREAGTGELFFGEGSRLTVL.

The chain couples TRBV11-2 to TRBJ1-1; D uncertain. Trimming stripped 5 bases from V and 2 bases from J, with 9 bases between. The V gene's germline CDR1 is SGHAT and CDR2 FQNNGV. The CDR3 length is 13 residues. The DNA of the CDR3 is TGTGCCAGCAGCCCGGAAATTAACACTGAAGCTTTCTTT. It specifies CASSPEINTEAFF.

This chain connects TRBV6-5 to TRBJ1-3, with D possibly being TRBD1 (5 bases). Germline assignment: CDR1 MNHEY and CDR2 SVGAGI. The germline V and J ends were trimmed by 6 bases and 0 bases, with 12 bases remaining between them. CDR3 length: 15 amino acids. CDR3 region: CASRRGAGSGNTIYF. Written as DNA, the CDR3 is TGTGCCAGCAGAAGAGGGGCCGGCTCTGGAAACACCATATATTTT.

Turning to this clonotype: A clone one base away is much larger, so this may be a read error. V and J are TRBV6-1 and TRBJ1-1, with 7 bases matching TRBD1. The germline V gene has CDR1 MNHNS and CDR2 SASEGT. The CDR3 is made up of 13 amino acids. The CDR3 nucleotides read TGTGTCAGCCAACAGGGGCGGGGGACTGAAGCTTTCTTT. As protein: CVSQQGRGTEAFF.

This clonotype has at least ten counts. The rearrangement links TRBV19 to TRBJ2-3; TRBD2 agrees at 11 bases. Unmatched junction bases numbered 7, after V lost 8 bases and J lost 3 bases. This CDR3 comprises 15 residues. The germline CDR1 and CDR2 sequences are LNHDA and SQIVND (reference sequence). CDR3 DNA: TGTGCCAGTGCTAGCGGGGGGCCCAGAACAGATACGCAGTATTTT. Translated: CASASGGPRTDTQYF.

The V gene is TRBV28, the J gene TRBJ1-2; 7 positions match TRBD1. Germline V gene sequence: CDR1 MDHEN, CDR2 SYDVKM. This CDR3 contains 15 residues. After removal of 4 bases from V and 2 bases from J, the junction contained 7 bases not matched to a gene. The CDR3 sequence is CASSSYRDSNYGYTF. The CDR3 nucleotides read TGTGCCAGCAGTTCATACCGGGACAGCAACTATGGCTACACCTTC.

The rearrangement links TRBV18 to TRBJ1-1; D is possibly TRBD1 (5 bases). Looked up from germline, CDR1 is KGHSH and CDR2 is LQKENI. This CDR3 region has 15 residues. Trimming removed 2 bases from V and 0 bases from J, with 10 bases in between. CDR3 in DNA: TGTGCCAGCTCACCAAGACAGTTCATGAACACTGAAGCTTTCTTT. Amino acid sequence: CASSPRQFMNTEAFF.

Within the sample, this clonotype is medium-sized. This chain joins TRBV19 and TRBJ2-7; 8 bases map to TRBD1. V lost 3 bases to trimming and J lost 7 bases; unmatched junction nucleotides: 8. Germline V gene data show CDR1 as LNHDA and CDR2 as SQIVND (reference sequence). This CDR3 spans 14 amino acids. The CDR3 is CASSMVRGRGEQYF. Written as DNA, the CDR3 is TGTGCCAGTAGTATGGTCAGGGGGCGAGGAGAGCAGTACTTC.

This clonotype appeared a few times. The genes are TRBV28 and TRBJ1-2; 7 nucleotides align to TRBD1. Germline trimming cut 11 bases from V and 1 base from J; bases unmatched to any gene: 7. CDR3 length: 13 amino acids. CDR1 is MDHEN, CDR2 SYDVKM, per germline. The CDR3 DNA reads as TGTGCCTGTGGGACAGCGATTAACTATGGCTACACCTTC. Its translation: CACGTAINYGYTF.

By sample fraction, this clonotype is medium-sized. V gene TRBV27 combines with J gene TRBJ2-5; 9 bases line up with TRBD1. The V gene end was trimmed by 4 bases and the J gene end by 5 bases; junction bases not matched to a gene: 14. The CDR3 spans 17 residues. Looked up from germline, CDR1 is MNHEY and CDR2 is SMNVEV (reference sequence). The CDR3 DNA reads TGTGCCAGCAGTTCCCCGAGCTATACAGGGGGCTGGGAGACCCAGTACTTC. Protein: CASSSPSYTGGWETQYF.

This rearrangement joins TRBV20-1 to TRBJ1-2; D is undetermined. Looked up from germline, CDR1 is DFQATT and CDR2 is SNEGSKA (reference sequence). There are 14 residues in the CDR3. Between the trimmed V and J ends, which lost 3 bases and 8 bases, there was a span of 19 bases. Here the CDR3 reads CSASLVGFFGGYTF. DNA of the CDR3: TGCAGTGCTAGTTTGGTCGGCTTCTTCGGCGGCTACACCTTC.

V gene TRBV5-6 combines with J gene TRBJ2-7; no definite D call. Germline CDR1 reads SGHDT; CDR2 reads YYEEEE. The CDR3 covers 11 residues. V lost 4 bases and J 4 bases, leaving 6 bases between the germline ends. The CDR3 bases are TGTGCCAGCAGCCAGGATTACGAGCAGTACTTC. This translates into CASSQDYEQYF. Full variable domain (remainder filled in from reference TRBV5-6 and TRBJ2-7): DAGVTQSPTHLIKTRGQQVTLRCSPKSGHDTVSWYQQALGQGPQFIFQYYEEEERQRGNFPDRFSGHQFPNYSSELNVNALLLGDSALYLCASSQDYEQYFGPGTRLTVT.